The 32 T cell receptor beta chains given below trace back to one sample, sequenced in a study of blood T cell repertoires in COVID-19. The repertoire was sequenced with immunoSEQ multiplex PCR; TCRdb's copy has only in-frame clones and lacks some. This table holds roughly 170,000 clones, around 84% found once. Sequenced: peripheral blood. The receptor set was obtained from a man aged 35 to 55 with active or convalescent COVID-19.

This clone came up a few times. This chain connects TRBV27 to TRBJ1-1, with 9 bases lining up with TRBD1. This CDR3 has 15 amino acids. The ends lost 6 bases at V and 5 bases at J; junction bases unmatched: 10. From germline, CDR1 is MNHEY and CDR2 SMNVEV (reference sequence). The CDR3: CASSPLQGARTEAFF. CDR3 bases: TGTGCCAGCAGCCCCTTACAGGGGGCAAGGACTGAAGCTTTCTTT.

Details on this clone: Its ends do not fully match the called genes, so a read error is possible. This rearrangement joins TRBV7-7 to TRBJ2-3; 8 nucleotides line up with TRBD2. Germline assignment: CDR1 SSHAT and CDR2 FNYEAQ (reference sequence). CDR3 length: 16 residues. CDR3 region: CASSLGIAGTTDTQYF. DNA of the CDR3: TGTGCTAGCAGCTTAGGAATAGCGGGGACTACAGATACGCAGTATTTT.

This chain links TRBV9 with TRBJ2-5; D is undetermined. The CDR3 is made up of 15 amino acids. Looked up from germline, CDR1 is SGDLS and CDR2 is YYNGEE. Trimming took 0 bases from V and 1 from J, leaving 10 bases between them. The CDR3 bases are TGTGCCAGCAGCGTAGGGCCCGCCGCCCAAGAGACCCAGTACTTC. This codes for CASSVGPAAQETQYF.

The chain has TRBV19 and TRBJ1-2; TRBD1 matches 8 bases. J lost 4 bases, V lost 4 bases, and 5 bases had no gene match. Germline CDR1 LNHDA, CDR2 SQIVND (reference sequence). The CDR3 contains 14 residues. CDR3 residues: CASSTRGQVYGYTF. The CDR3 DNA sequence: TGTGCCAGTAGTACCCGGGGACAGGTCTATGGCTACACCTTC.

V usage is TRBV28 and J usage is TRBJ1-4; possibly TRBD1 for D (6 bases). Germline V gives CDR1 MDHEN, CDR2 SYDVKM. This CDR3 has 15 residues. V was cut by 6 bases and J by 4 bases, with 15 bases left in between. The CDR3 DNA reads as TGTGCCAGCAGGGAAAGGACAGTCGATAATGAAAAACTGTTTTTT. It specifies CASRERTVDNEKLFF. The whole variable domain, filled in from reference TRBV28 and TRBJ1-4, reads DVKVTQSSRYLVKRTGEKVFLECVQDMDHENMFWYRQDPGLGLRLIYFSYDVKMKEKGDIPEGYSVSREKKERFSLILESASTNQTSMYLCASRERTVDNEKLFFGSGTQLSVL.

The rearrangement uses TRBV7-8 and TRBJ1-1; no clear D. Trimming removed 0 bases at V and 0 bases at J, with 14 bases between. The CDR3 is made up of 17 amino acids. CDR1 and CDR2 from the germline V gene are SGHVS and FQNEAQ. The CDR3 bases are TGTGCCAGCAGCTTAGCGTCGTTCGGGTATATGAACACTGAAGCTTTCTTT. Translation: CASSLASFGYMNTEAFF.

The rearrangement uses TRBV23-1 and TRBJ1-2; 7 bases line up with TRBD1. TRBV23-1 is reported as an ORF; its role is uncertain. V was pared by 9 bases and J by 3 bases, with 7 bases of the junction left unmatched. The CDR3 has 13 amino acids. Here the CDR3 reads CARTGQPHYGYTF. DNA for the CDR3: TGCGCCAGAACGGGACAGCCTCACTATGGCTACACCTTC.

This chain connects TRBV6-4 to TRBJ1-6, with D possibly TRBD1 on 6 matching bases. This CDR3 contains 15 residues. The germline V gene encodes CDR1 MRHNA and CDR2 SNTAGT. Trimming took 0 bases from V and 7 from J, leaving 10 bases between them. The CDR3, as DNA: TGTGCCAGCAGTGACTCCCCCGGACAGAATTCACCCCTCCACTTT. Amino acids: CASSDSPGQNSPLHF.

In DNA, the CDR3 is TGTGCCAGCAGTTCCACAGGGCAAGCCTACGAGCAGTACTTC. Protein product: CASSSTGQAYEQYF. This chain joins TRBV6-5 and TRBJ2-7, with D perhaps TRBD1 (6 bases). The germline V gene encodes CDR1 MNHEY and CDR2 SVGAGI. CDR3 length equals 14 residues. V lost 4 bases to trimming and J lost 2 bases, with 12 bases between them.

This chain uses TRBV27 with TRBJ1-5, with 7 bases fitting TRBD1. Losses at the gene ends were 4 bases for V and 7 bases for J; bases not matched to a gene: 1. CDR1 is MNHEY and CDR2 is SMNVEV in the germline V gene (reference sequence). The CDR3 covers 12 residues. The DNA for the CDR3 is TGTGCCAGCAGTTCAGGGGGGCAGCCCCAGCATTTT. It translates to CASSSGGQPQHF.

The DNA for the CDR3 is TGTGCCAGCAGCACGCCGAGCTCTGGAAACACCATATATTTT. Translating it yields CASSTPSSGNTIYF. This chain uses TRBV7-8 with TRBJ1-3; D is unresolved. Trimming cost V 5 bases and J 0 bases, with 8 bases left between them. The CDR3 length is 14 residues. CDR1 is SGHVS and CDR2 is FQNEAQ in the germline V gene. The full variable domain, with the rest looked up from reference TRBV7-8 and TRBJ1-3, is GAGVSQSPRYKVAKRGQDVALRCDPISGHVSLFWYQQALGQGPEFLTYFQNEAQLDKSGLPSDRFFAERPEGSVSTLKIQRTQQEDSAVYLCASSTPSSGNTIYFGEGSWLTVV.

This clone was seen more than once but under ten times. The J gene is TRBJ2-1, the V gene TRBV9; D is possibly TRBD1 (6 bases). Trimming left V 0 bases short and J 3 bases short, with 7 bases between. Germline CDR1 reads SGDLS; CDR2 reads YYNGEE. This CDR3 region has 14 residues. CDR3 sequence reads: CASSVGTVYNEQFF. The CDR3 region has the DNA TGTGCCAGCAGCGTAGGGACAGTCTACAATGAGCAGTTCTTC.

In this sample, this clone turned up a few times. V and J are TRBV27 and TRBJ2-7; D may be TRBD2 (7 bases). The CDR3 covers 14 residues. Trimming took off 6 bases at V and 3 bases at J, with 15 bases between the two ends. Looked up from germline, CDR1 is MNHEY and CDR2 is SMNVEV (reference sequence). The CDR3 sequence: CASRSLGGLYEQYF. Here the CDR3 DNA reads TGTGCCAGCAGATCCCTCGGGGGGCTCTACGAGCAGTACTTC.

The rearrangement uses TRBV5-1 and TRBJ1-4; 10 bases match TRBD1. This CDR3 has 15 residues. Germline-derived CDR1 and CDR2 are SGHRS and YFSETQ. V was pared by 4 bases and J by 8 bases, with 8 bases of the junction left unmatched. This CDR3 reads CASSTQDRGREKLFF. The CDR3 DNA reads TGCGCCAGCAGCACCCAAGACAGGGGGCGCGAAAAACTGTTTTTT.

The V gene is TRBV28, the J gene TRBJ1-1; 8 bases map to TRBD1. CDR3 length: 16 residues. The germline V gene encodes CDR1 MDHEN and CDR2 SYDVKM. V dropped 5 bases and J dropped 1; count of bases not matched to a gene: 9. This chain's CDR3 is CASSPPRTGPNTEAFF. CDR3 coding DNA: TGTGCCAGCAGTCCTCCCCGGACAGGGCCGAACACTGAAGCTTTCTTT.

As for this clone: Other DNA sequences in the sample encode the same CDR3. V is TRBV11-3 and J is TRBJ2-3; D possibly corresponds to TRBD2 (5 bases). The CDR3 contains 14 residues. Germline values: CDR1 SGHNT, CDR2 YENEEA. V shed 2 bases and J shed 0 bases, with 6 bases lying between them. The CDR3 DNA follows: TGTGCCAGCAGCTTAAGCGGTAGCACAGATACGCAGTATTTT. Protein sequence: CASSLSGSTDTQYF. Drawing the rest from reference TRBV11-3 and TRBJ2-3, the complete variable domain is EAGVVQSPRYKIIEKKQPVAFWCNPISGHNTLYWYLQNLGQGPELLIRYENEEAVDDSQLPKDRFSAERLKGVDSTLKIQPAELGDSAVYLCASSLSGSTDTQYFGPGTRLTVL.

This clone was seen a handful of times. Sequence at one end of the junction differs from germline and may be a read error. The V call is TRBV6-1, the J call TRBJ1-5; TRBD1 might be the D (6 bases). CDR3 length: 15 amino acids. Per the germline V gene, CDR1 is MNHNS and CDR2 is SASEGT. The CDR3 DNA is TGTGCCAGCAGCGAAGATGGGGGCTCGAATCAGCCCCAGCATTTT. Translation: CASSEDGGSNQPQHF.

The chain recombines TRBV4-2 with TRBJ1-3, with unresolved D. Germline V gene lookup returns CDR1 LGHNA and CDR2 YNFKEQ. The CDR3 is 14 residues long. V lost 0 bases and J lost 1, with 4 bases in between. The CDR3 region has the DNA TGTGCCAGCAGCCAAGACCGGTCTGGAAACACCATATATTTT. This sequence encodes CASSQDRSGNTIYF.

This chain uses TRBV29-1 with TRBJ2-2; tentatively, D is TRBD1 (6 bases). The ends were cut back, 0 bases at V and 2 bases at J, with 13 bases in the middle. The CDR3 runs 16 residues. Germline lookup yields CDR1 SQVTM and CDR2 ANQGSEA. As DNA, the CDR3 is TGCAGCGTTGAAGATAGGGAGACAGGAAACACCGGGGAGCTGTTTTTT. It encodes CSVEDRETGNTGELFF.

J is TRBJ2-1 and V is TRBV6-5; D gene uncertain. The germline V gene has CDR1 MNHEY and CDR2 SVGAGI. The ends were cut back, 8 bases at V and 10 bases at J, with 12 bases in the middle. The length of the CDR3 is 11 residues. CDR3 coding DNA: TGTGCCAGCTCCGACTCCGGGGAGCAGTTCTTC. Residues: CASSDSGEQFF.

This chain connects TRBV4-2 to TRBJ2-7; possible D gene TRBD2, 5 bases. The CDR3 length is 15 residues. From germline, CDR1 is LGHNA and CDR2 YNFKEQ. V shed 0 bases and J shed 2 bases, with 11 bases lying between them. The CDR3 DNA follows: TGTGCCAGCAGCCAAGAGGGAGTCGGCCCCTACGAGCAGTACTTC. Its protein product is CASSQEGVGPYEQYF.

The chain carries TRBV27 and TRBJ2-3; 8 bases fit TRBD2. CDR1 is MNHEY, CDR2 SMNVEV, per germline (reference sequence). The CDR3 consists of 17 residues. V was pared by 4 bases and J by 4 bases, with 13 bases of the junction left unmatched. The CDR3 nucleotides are TGTGCCAGCAGTTCCCCGAGGGCTAGCGGGTCTGCAGATACGCAGTATTTT. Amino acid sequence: CASSSPRASGSADTQYF.

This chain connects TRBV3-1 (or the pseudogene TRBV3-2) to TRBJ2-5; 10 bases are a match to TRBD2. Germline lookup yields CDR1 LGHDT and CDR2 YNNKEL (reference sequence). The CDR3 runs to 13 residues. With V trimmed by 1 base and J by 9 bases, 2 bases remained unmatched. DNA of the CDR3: TGTGCCAGCAGCCAAGGGACTAGCGGCTCCCAGTACTTC. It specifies CASSQGTSGSQYF.

The CDR3 nucleotides read TGTGCCAGCAGCGCTGTGACAGGAACTAATGAAAAACTGTTTTTT. Residues: CASSAVTGTNEKLFF. The chain combines TRBV6-5 with TRBJ1-4; D possibly corresponds to TRBD1 (6 bases). Trimming took 6 bases from V and 1 from J, leaving 12 bases between them. The germline V gene encodes CDR1 MNHEY and CDR2 SVGAGI. This CDR3 region has 15 residues.

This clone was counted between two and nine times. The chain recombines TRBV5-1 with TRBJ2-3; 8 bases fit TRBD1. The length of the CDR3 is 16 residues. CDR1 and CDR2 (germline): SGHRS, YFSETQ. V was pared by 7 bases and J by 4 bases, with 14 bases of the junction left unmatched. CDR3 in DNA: TGCGCCAGCCCCTCCGTTGGGACAGGTCTCCCAGATACGCAGTATTTT. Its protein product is CASPSVGTGLPDTQYF.

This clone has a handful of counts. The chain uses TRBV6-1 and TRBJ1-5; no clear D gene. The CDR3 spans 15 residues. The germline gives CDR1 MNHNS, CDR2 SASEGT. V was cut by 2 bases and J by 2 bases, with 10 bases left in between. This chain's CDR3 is CASSEFEAGNQPQHF. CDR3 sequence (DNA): TGTGCCAGCAGTGAATTCGAGGCAGGCAATCAGCCCCAGCATTTT.

As DNA, the CDR3 is TGTGCCAGCAGTGGGACACCTACAAACTATGGCTACACCTTC. Protein product: CASSGTPTNYGYTF. This chain connects TRBV2 to TRBJ1-2; a possible D gene is TRBD1 (5 bases). From germline, CDR1 is SNHLY and CDR2 FYNNEI. This CDR3 comprises 14 residues. The germline V and J ends were trimmed by 4 bases and 2 bases, with 11 bases remaining between them.

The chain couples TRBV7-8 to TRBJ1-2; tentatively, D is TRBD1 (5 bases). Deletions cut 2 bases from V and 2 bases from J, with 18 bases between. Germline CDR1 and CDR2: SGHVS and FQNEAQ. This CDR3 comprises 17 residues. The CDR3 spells CASSLYGDPRGNYGYTF. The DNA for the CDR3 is TGTGCCAGCAGCTTATACGGAGACCCTAGGGGCAACTATGGCTACACCTTC. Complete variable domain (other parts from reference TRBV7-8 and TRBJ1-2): GAGVSQSPRYKVAKRGQDVALRCDPISGHVSLFWYQQALGQGPEFLTYFQNEAQLDKSGLPSDRFFAERPEGSVSTLKIQRTQQEDSAVYLCASSLYGDPRGNYGYTFGSGTRLTVV.

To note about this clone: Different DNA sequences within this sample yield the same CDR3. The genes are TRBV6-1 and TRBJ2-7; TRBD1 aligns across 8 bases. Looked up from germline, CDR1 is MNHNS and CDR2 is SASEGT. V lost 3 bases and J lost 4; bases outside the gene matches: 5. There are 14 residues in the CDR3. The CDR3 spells CASSEQGALYEQYF. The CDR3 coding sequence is TGTGCCAGCAGTGAGCAGGGGGCGTTGTACGAGCAGTACTTC.

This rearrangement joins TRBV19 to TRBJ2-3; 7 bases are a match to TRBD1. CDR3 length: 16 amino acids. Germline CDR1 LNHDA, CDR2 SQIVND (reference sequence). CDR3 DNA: TGTGCACCACCTACCAGGGACAGCCCCGTCCCGGGTACGCAGTATTTT. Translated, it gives CAPPTRDSPVPGTQYF.

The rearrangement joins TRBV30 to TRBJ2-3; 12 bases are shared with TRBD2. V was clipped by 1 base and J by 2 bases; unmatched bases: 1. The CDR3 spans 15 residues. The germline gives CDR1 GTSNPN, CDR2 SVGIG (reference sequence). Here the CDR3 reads CAWSGLAGATDTQYF. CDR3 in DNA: TGTGCCTGGAGTGGACTAGCGGGGGCCACAGATACGCAGTATTTT.

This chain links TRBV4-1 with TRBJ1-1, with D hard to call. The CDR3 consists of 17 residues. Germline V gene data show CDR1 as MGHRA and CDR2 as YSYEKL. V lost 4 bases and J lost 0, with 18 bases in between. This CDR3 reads CASSLTAGSNMNTEAFF. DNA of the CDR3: TGCGCCAGCAGCCTAACAGCAGGCAGTAACATGAACACTGAAGCTTTCTTT.